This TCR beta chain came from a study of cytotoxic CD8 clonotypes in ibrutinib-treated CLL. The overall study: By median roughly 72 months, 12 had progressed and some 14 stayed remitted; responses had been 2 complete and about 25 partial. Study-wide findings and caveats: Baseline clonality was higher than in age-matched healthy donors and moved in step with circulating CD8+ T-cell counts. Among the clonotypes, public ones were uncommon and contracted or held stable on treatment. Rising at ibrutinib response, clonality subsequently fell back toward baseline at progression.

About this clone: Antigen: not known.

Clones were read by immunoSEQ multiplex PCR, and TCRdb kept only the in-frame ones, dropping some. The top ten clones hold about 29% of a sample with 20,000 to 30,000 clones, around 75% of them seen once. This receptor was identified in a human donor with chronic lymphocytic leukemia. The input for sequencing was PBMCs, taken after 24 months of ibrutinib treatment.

CDR3 sequence (DNA): TGTGCCAGCAGCGTATCCAGGGGAGGTCCCGGGGAGCTGTTTTTT. This sequence encodes CASSVSRGGPGELFF. The chain links TRBV9 to TRBJ2-2; perhaps D is TRBD1 or TRBD2 (6 bases each). Germline V gene sequence: CDR1 SGDLS, CDR2 YYNGEE. CDR3 length: 15 residues. Trimming pared 1 base from V and 6 bases from J, leaving 13 bases between.